This T cell receptor (beta chain) was profiled in a study of cytomegalovirus exposure and HLA in healthy donors (TCRdb year 2017). In terms of the full investigation: An earlier analysis of roughly 500 of the donors reported approximately 300 Gb of sequence data and 100 million to 120 million unique TCR beta sequences obtained from some 200 million T cells. Approximately 330 gigabases of sequencing data and around 88 million unique TCR sequences made up an early release that covered several hundred HLA-typed donors. The genetic ancestry cluster associated with self-reported Caucasian donors included over 80% of the 398 genotyped donors. The study aimed to test whether cataloging public T cell receptors could reveal signatures of past pathogen exposure. The T cell repertoires of around 730 subjects were profiled by immunosequencing and related to cytomegalovirus serostatus. A separate validation cohort of roughly 130 different subjects was used in addition to the roughly 670-subject first cohort. To predict cytomegalovirus infection status, the study brought together high-throughput TCR immunosequencing, statistical association of individual TCRs with disease status, and machine learning. A later analysis re-analyzed previously published TCR beta repertoires from 666 donors and added high-resolution HLA genotyping to study TCR occurrence patterns. In the later analysis, no new phenotypic data were used to find candidate immune exposures; instead, reliance was placed on TCR beta sequences and their occurrence across donors. In an earlier analysis of over 550 of the donors, high-throughput TCR beta sequencing was used to judge whether each TCR beta V gene segment behaved as functional or pseudogenic. Alongside the repertoire data, information on donor age, sex, ethnicity and CMV serostatus was compiled. Genome-wide SNP genotypes for about 60% of the roughly 700 donors were used in a later genetic analysis, which treated that subset as a discovery cohort. All discovery cohort repertoires had been generated on a single sequencing platform. Both class I and class II loci were covered by HLA typing, at four-digit resolution. The number of typed donors differed by locus: about 620-640 for A, B, C, DRB1 and DQB1; some 500 for DQA1; 606 for DPA1; and about 470 for DPB1. Roughly 5 DR-DQ haplotypes were handled as single units for association and clustering, since linkage in the cohort was strong. Among 300 to 500 genotyped donors of the cohort, an average of roughly 230,000 unique TCR beta nucleotide sequences was sequenced per donor, of which 15% to 20% were non-productive. Paper-wide results and their limitations: Strong co-occurrence of HLA alleles, especially DR and DQ, made assigning TCR associations to individual alleles difficult. A further reported finding was that TCR beta sequences accurately predicted the HLA-A and HLA-B alleles for most subjects in the first cohort. A group of highly shared sequence variants was considered likely to be a technical artifact of the sequencing pipeline. A later analysis reported that several top co-occurrence clusters appeared linked to parvovirus B19, influenza, CMV and Epstein-Barr virus. Only TCR beta chains were sequenced in this cohort, and the absence of alpha or paired-chain data limited detectable features. The earlier analysis of 450 to 700 of the donors excluded some 16 rarely observed V segments, including chromosome 9 orphons, because counts were too low. In vitro tests confirmed that a few of the cytomegalovirus-associated TCR beta chains recognize cytomegalovirus antigens. A later analysis found that HLA-associated TCR beta chains were more clonally expanded and had lower generation probabilities than equally common non-associated chains. According to a later analysis, TCR association rates differed among HLA loci, with DRB1 alleles showing the most associated TCRs and HLA-C alleles showing the fewest. V-gene and J-gene trimming of TCR beta chains was associated with a missense DCLRE1C variant in a later genetic analysis, and the association was replicated in an independent cohort. According to the authors, the approach could potentially be generalized to other disease states and immunological phenotypes. For the cohort, immune exposure information was limited to CMV serostatus. At a false discovery rate of 0.05, a later analysis linked around 15,000 TCR beta sequences to specific HLA alleles. The classifier was reported to diagnose cytomegalovirus status with high specificity and sensitivity in both the original cohort and the validation cohort. While some public TCRs were present in many individuals, most TCR sequences turned up only very rarely across donors. The study listed 150 to 200 TCR beta chains as associated with cytomegalovirus. Correlated functional status among segregating V segments might be attributable to linkage disequilibrium, but an unknown experimental factor could not be ruled out. Most CMV-associated TCR beta chains appeared to be HLA-restricted in a later analysis, and the HLA associations seemed to be driven largely by CMV exposure. Presence/absence analyses assumed roughly uniform sequencing depth across donors, an assumption that may not hold. In a later genetic analysis, fewer N-insertions in productive TCRs were reported among donors in an Asian-associated ancestry cluster than the roughly 710-donor mean. Because HLA typing was unavailable for some donors at each locus, only the typed subset was used in association tests. Broadly in line with IMGT annotations, most TCR beta V segments showed up in productive rearrangements about 90% or about 30% of the time in an earlier analysis of around 600 of the donors.

Comment on this clone: The antigen it recognizes is unknown. The input lacks base qualities; no much larger clone sits a single base away.

In total, approximately 610 healthy bone marrow donors made up the cohort. At the time of sampling, all cohort members were nominally healthy, though unrecorded immune exposures were likely present. The donor was CMV seronegative and was included in the group of 352 seronegative cohort members. Every donor gave a peripheral blood sample, and the peripheral blood mononuclear cells from that sample were used for TCR beta sequencing. The Qiagen DNeasy Blood Extraction Kit was used to extract genomic DNA from the blood cell samples. The library relied on the immunoSEQ multiplex PCR assay. The multiplex PCR relied on a mix of 60 forward primers for TCR Vbeta segments and 13 reverse primers for TCR Jbeta segments. Amplification of the CDR3 region of rearranged TCR beta genes was performed with a multiplex PCR assay on genomic DNA. On the Illumina HiSeq System, the amplified TCR beta libraries were sequenced as 87-base-pair reads. In the source study's methods: In a later analysis, tens of millions of unique TCR beta chains were counted across the 650 to 750 repertoires, and around 10 million of these chains were shared by at least two donors. To remove PCR and sequencing errors, raw reads were error-corrected and collapsed into unique sequences using a nearest-neighbor algorithm that merged closely related sequences. Alignment of CDR3 sequences to IMGT reference sequences was used to assign V, D and J gene segments. For a sequence to be retained, a match of at least six nucleotides was required to both a V gene segment and a J gene segment. A rearrangement counted as productive if the CDR3 had no stop codons and remained in frame with V and J, and every other rearrangement counted as non-productive. CDR3 was defined according to IMGT convention as the region running from the second conserved V-encoded cysteine to the conserved J-encoded phenylalanine. The earlier analysis of about 570 of the donors excluded any sequence lacking an unambiguous match to a single V gene segment. An earlier analysis of several hundred of the donors called V segments functional above 56.7% productive rearrangements and segregating when the between-donor standard deviation exceeded 5%. A statistical classification framework was developed to diagnose cytomegalovirus status using the catalog of TCR beta chain sequences. A later analysis assigned V and J genes by comparing TCR nucleotide sequences with IMGT/GENE-DB human TR gene sequences. The TCRdist pipeline was used in a later analysis to assign CDR3 sequences and most-parsimonious VDJ recombination scenarios. In a later analysis, each TCR beta chain was defined by its CDR3 amino acid sequence together with its V-gene family, and reads without a unique V-gene family were excluded. A later analysis removed 450 to 600 highly shared, low-generation-probability nucleotide sequences to deal with suspected cross-contamination and a sequencing artifact. A later analysis calculated a clonal expansion index for each public chain from normalized within-repertoire ranks of inferred template counts. A later analysis computed generation probabilities with a VDJ recombination model fitted to out-of-frame rearrangements, and checked the results against IGoR. A later analysis scored TCR-TCR, TCR-HLA and TCR-CMV co-occurrence with hypergeometric tests, applying a repertoire-size bias correction to TCR pairs. False discovery rates were estimated in a later analysis by permuting HLA or CMV assignments 20 times. In a later analysis, co-occurring TCRs were grouped with DBSCAN, and TCRdist sequence similarity was added when clustering was performed within HLA-allele-positive subsets. Repertoires with fewer than 30,000 or more than 120,000 public chains were left out of co-occurrence clustering, as were about 5 repertoires with anomalous nucleotide sharing. TCRdb's version of the immuneACCESS table is confined to in-frame rearrangements and falls short of the full clone set. An unresolved V gene accounts for under half of the shortfall where checked; the remainder is of unknown origin. V and J calls and clone size follow that table, whereas D and trimming were derived from the DNA. Across this sample there are some 150,000 clones, with roughly a tenth seen only once. Together, the top ten hold about 2% of the sample.

The sequenced material came from PBMCs. This TCR was sampled from a male donor in good health and CMV-seronegative.

The nucleotides are TGTGCCAGCAGCTTAGGGTTGCGGGGGGACGCTGAAGCTTTCTTT. This codes for CASSLGLRGDAEAFF. The sequence is built from TRBV13 and TRBJ1-1; TRBD1 is perhaps the D gene, given 5 matching bases. V loses 0 bases of germline sequence and J loses 6 bases, and the interval between the two ends is 14 bases. CDR1 is given as PRHDT and CDR2 as FYEKMQ, both from the germline V gene (reference sequence). Taken from cysteine to phenylalanine, the CDR3 has 15 residues. Just CDR3 DNA is preserved here, 45 bases in frame from base 1.